Given below is one T cell receptor beta chain in context. Antigen: not known. This record belongs to a study of cytomegalovirus exposure and HLA in healthy donors. Overall study findings and caveats: Later, an analysis found that TCR clusters from the first cohort tended to co-occur in the 120 validation repertoires. Among TCR sequences, most were rare, though some public TCRs appeared in many donors. The study listed roughly 160 cytomegalovirus-associated TCR beta chains.

The CDR3 is 13 residues long. Per germline, CDR1 SQVTM and CDR2 ANQGSEA. Trimming removed 8 bases from V and 2 bases from J; junction bases left unmatched: 8. TCRdb's copy holds only in-frame clones and misses some; the assay was immunoSEQ multiplex PCR. The sample carries some 100,000 clones, more than 85% recorded once. This receptor was identified in a man aged 18 to 30 in good health and CMV-seropositive. The V and J genes are TRBV29-1 and TRBJ2-5; 7 positions agree with TRBD2. Sequences were obtained from PBMCs. The CDR3 loop is CSTPAGVQETQYF. The CDR3 coding sequence is TGCAGCACCCCGGCGGGAGTTCAAGAGACCCAGTACTTC. The whole variable domain, remainder taken from reference TRBV29-1 and TRBJ2-5, is SAVISQKPSRDICQRGTSLTIQCQVDSQVTMMFWYRQQPGQSLTLIATANQGSEATYESGFVIDKFPISRPNLTFSTLTVSNMSPEDSSIYLCSTPAGVQETQYFGPGTRLLVL.